The following is a T cell receptor (beta chain) sequence with its context. Antigen specificity is unknown. The Oncomine TCR Beta short-read assay was applied to DNA of cultured CD4+ T cells. Genomic DNA extraction was carried out from cultured CD4+ T cells. Using its own MiXCR run on the PCR reads, TCRdb lists one record per CDR3 protein. The table records more than 12,000 distinct CDR3 sequences, approximately 64% of them present only once. Treatment: roughly 11-day PBMC culture with coronavirus spike peptide pools or control peptides (ViraFEST assay). Positive PCR dates covered March to December 2020, before US Alpha, Beta and Delta variants. Cells received half-medium changes with fresh IL-2 medium on days 3 and 7. The CDR3 sequence is 13 residues long. Germline V gives CDR1 DFQATT, CDR2 SNEGSKA (reference sequence). The germline V and J ends were trimmed by 0 bases and 13 bases, with 18 bases remaining between them.

The entry originates in a study of vaccination and CD4 T cells after COVID-19. Study as a whole: Cells received overlapping spike peptides from SARS-CoV-2, HCoV-NL63, HCoV-OC43 and HCoV-229E as stimulation.

V usage is TRBV20-1 and J usage is TRBJ1-2; D unresolved. The material sequenced was CD4+ T cells from blood, cultured in vitro. The clonotype was recovered from a human donor who had recovered from COVID-19. CDR3 sequence reads: CSARDPEPGLFTF. In DNA form, the CDR3 reads TGCAGTGCTAGAGATCCTGAGCCAGGTCTCTTCACCTTC.